Sequencing of this T cell receptor beta chain was carried out in a study of shared clonotypes between healthy human individuals. The V and J ends lost 1 base and 6 bases respectively, with 6 bases between them. Germline CDR1 MGHDK, CDR2 SYGVNS. CDR3 length: 13 amino acids. Naive CD8 cells, CD45RO-negative and positively selected for CCR7, excluded terminally differentiated effector memory CD45RA+ cells. Tens of thousands of T cell genomes, or approximately 0.2 ug DNA, went into the sorted-subset replicate PCRs. As originally analysed: Quality scores were absent from the junction-only immunoSEQ sequences, so filtering differed. Assay: immunoSEQ multiplex PCR; the TCRdb copy retains only in-frame clones and omits some. For V, J and clone size, that table is used; D and trimming come from the DNA. The sample includes millions of clones, about 94% of them seen just once.

The sample was naive CD8+ T cells sorted from blood. The V gene is TRBV25-1, the J gene TRBJ2-2; D is possibly TRBD2 (5 bases). This TCR was sampled from a man aged 18 to 29 in good health. The DNA of the CDR3 is TGTGCCAGCAGTGAATGGAGGTCCGGGGAGCTGTTTTTT. This gives the protein CASSEWRSGELFF.